This T cell receptor (beta chain) appears in the sequencing data of a study of cytomegalovirus exposure and HLA in healthy donors. General study results and limits: The authors listed about 170 TCR beta chains as cytomegalovirus-associated. Later analysis identified a missense DCLRE1C variant that was linked to TCR beta V- and J-gene trimming.

Notes on this clone: Its antigen is as yet unknown.

The PCR ran on 60 Vbeta and 13 Jbeta primers. Profiled with immunoSEQ multiplex PCR; TCRdb holds only in-frame clones, not every one. Of 64,000 or so clones detected, 55% to 80% appear once; the ten largest clones hold approximately 7.6%. V was cut by 0 bases and J by 2 bases, with 8 bases left in between. CDR1 is SGDLS and CDR2 is YYNGEE in the germline V gene. CDR3 length: 14 residues. The V gene is TRBV9, the J gene TRBJ1-1, with no clear D. Specimen: PBMCs. The TCR originated in a man aged 35 to 55 in good health and CMV-seropositive. The CDR3 loop is CASSVEGANTEAFF. The CDR3 DNA is TGTGCCAGCAGCGTAGAAGGAGCCAACACTGAAGCTTTCTTT. Full variable domain (remainder filled in from reference TRBV9 and TRBJ1-1): DSGVTQTPKHLITATGQRVTLRCSPRSGDLSVYWYQQSLDQGLQFLIQYYNGEERAKGNILERFSAQQFPDLHSELNLSSLELGDSALYFCASSVEGANTEAFFGQGTRLTVV.